This TCR beta chain was profiled in a study of OX40 agonist ivuxolimab in advanced cancers. Study-level background: Hepatocellular carcinoma, melanoma, renal cell or head and neck cancer was diagnosed in the dose-escalation patients.

As for this clone: Its antigen is not identified.

Measured with immunoSEQ multiplex PCR; TCRdb has only the in-frame clones, and not every one. Altogether about 100,000 clones are present, 85% to 95% being singletons, with the ten largest covering 0.5% to 0.65%. Findings and limits, study-wide: CD8+ T cells were the subset that, on average, had more expanded clones than CD4+. Still undetermined is the antigen specificity of the expanded peripheral T cells.

The sequence was obtained from an adult with an advanced solid tumor such as melanoma, head and neck, liver or kidney cancer. The input for sequencing was CD4+ or CD8+ T cells sorted from blood, taken in a trial of the OX40 agonist ivuxolimab.

The CDR3 region has the DNA TGTGCCAGCATCCCGGGGCCCTACAATGAGCAGTTCTTC. Residues: CASIPGPYNEQFF. The chain has TRBV7-2 and TRBJ2-1; D tentatively fits TRBD1 or TRBD2 (5 bases each). Germline CDR1 is SGHTA and CDR2 is FQGNSA. The CDR3 consists of 13 residues. The V and J ends lost 7 bases and 2 bases respectively, with 9 bases between them. Looking up the rest from reference TRBV7-2 and TRBJ2-1 gives the full variable domain: GAGVSQSPSNKVTEKGKDVELRCDPISGHTALYWYRQSLGQGLEFLIYFQGNSAPDKSGLPSDRFSAERTGGSVSTLTIQRTQQEDSAVYLCASIPGPYNEQFFGPGTRLTVL.